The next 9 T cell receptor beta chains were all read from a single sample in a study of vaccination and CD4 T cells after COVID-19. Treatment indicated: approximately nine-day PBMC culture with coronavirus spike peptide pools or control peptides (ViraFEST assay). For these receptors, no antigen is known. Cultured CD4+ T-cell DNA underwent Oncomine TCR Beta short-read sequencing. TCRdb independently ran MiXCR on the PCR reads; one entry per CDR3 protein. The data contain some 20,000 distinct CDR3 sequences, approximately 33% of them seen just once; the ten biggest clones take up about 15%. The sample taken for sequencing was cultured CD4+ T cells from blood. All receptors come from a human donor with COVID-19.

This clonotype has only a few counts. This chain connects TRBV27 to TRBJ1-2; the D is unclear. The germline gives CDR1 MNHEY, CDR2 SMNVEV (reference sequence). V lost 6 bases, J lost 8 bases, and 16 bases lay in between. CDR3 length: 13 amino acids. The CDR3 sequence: CASRRGGTGGYTF. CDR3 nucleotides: TGTGCCAGCAGACGAGGAGGTACTGGGGGCTACACCTTC.

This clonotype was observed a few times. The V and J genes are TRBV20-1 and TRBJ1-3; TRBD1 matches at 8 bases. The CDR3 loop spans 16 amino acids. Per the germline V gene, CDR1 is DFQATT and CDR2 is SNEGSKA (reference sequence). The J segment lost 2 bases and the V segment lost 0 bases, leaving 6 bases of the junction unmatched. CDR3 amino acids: CSARDRGQGAGNTIYF. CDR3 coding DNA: TGCAGTGCTAGAGACCGAGGACAGGGCGCTGGAAACACCATATATTTT.

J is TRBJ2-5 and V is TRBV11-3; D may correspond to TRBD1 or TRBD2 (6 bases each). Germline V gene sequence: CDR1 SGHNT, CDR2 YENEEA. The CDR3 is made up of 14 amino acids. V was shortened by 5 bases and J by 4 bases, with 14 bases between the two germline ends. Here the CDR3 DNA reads TGTGCCAGCAGCCTCCGGGGGCGTTCAGAGACCCAGTACTTC. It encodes CASSLRGRSETQYF.

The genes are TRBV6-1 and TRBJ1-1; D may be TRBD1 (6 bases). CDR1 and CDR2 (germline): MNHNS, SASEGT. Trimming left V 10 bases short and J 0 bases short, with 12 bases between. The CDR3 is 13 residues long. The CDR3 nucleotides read TGTGCCACCCGGACAGACATGAACACTGAAGCTTTCTTT. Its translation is CATRTDMNTEAFF.

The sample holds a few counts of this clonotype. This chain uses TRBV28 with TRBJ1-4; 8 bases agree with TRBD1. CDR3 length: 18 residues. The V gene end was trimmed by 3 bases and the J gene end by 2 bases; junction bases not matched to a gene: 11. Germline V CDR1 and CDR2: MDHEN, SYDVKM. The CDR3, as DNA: TGTGCCAGCAGTTTCAGCGGGACAGGTTTGTCGACTAATGAAAAACTGTTTTTT. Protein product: CASSFSGTGLSTNEKLFF.

CDR3: CSARRQTVRGRTDYEQYF. The CDR3 DNA reads TGCAGTGCTAGACGCCAAACTGTCAGGGGGCGAACGGACTACGAGCAGTACTTC. The chain carries TRBV20-1 and TRBJ2-7; 8 bases match TRBD1. The CDR3 contains 18 residues. Unmatched junction bases numbered 18, after V lost 2 bases and J lost 3 bases. Germline CDR1 reads DFQATT; CDR2 reads SNEGSKA (reference sequence).

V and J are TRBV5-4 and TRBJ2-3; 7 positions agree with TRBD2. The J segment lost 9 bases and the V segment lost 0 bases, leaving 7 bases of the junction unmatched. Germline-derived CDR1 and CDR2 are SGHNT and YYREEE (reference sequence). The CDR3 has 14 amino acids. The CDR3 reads CASSLESREETQYF. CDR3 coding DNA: TGTGCCAGCAGCTTGGAATCCCGGGAGGAAACGCAGTATTTT.

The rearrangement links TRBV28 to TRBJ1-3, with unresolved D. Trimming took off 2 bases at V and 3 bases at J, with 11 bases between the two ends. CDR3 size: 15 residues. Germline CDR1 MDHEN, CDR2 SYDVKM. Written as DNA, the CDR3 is TGTGCCAGCAGTTTAACTGGTAACGGTGGAAACACCATATATTTT. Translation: CASSLTGNGGNTIYF.

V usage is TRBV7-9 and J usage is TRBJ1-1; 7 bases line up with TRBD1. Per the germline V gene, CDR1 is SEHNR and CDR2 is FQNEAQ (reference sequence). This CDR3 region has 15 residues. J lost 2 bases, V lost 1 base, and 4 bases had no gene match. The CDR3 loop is CASSLETGANTEAFF. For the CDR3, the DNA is TGTGCCAGCAGCTTAGAAACAGGGGCAAACACTGAAGCTTTCTTT.